These 11 T cell receptor beta chains came from one sample sequenced in a study of T cell changes during pregnancy in multiple sclerosis. Libraries were prepared by immunoSEQ multiplex PCR; TCRdb keeps only in-frame clonotypes and omits some of them. This sample carries 25,000 to 35,000 clones, more than 75% of them seen once, and the ten largest clones take approximately 8%. Sample: CD8+ T cells from peripheral blood mononuclear cells, taken after pregnancy. The origin of the receptors is a female donor with multiple sclerosis, enrolled in a pregnancy study.

The chain uses TRBV5-8 and TRBJ1-1; tentative D call: TRBD1 (5 bases). Germline V CDR1 and CDR2: SGHTS, YDEGEE. CDR3 size: 15 residues. Between the trimmed V and J ends, which lost 4 bases and 0 bases, there was a span of 13 bases. The CDR3 coding sequence is TGTGCCAGCAGCCCATACAGGACCATGAACACTGAAGCTTTCTTT. The encoded protein is CASSPYRTMNTEAFF.

This chain uses TRBV11-2 with TRBJ2-7, with 7 bases that match TRBD2. The junction had 10 bases not matched to a gene; V was cut back by 5 bases and J by 3 bases. The length of the CDR3 is 15 residues. CDR1 SGHAT and CDR2 FQNNGV come from the germline V gene. CDR3 sequence: CASSPSWGGGYEQYF. The CDR3 region has the DNA TGTGCCAGCAGCCCTTCTTGGGGGGGAGGCTACGAGCAGTACTTC.

In this sample, this clone turned up once. The rearrangement links TRBV6-5 to TRBJ2-5; the match to TRBD2 covers 8 bases. Losses at the gene ends were 5 bases for V and 5 bases for J; bases not matched to a gene: 10. The CDR3 has 15 amino acids. Germline V CDR1 and CDR2: MNHEY, SVGAGI. CDR3 DNA: TGTGCCAGCAGTAGTTCGGGGGGGCCCTATGAGACCCAGTACTTC. Translated, it gives CASSSSGGPYETQYF.

The chain carries TRBV19 and TRBJ1-1; the D gene is possibly TRBD1 (5 bases). Germline V gives CDR1 LNHDA, CDR2 SQIVND (reference sequence). V shed 3 bases and J shed 6 bases, with 11 bases lying between them. The CDR3 is 13 residues long. The CDR3 nucleotides are TGTGCCAGTAGTATGCTATCGGGGGCTGAAGCTTTCTTT. Its translation is CASSMLSGAEAFF.

In regard to this clone: Germline is not matched at one junction end, which may reflect a read error. This sequence joins TRBV5-4 and TRBJ2-4, with a tentative D call TRBD1 (6 bases). Germline V gives CDR1 SGHNT, CDR2 YYREEE (reference sequence). This CDR3 has 14 residues. The CDR3 bases are TGCGCCAGCAGCCTGGGACATGAGCCAAACATTCAGTACTTC. It specifies CASSLGHEPNIQYF.

The CDR3 is CASRWAGRKKETQYF. CDR3 nucleotide sequence: TGTGCCAGCAGATGGGCGGGCCGGAAAAAAGAGACCCAGTACTTC. The chain has TRBV2 and TRBJ2-5, with D perhaps matching TRBD2 (5 bases). This CDR3 has 15 amino acids. Trimming took off 6 bases at V and 3 bases at J, with 17 bases between the two ends. Germline lookup yields CDR1 SNHLY and CDR2 FYNNEI.

V is TRBV27 and J is TRBJ2-1; TRBD2 aligns across 7 bases. CDR3 length: 14 residues. Germline V CDR1 and CDR2: MNHEY, SMNVEV (reference sequence). V trimming: 5 bases; J trimming: 0 bases; junction bases outside the gene matches: 1. Written as DNA, the CDR3 is TGTGCCAGCAGTAGCGGGGCCTCCTACAATGAGCAGTTCTTC. It yields the protein CASSSGASYNEQFF.

The V and J genes are TRBV4-1 and TRBJ2-7, with D perhaps TRBD1 (6 bases). V was clipped by 1 base and J by 1 base, with 11 bases between them. The V gene's germline CDR1 is MGHRA and CDR2 YSYEKL. The CDR3 sequence is 15 residues long. This chain's CDR3 is CASSQADSPSYEQYF. The CDR3 DNA reads TGCGCCAGCAGCCAAGCGGACAGCCCGTCCTACGAGCAGTACTTC.

CDR3 DNA: TGTGCCAGCAGCTTAGATGGCCTAGCGGGGTACAATGAGCAGTTCTTC. It specifies CASSLDGLAGYNEQFF. J is TRBJ2-1 and V is TRBV7-2, with 9 bases fitting TRBD2. The J segment lost 4 bases and the V segment lost 1 base, leaving 5 bases of the junction unmatched. CDR3 length: 16 amino acids. Germline CDR1 and CDR2: SGHTA and FQGNSA.

The genes are TRBV7-9 and TRBJ2-1; 7 nucleotides match TRBD2. V dropped 5 bases and J dropped 0; count of bases not matched to a gene: 10. The CDR3 is made up of 17 amino acids. The germline V gene has CDR1 SEHNR and CDR2 FQNEAQ (reference sequence). The chain's CDR3 is CASSPTSGAPSYNEQFF. CDR3 DNA: TGTGCCAGCAGCCCGACAAGCGGGGCCCCCTCCTACAATGAGCAGTTCTTC.

This rearrangement joins TRBV28 to TRBJ1-2; 7 bases map to TRBD1. Trimming cost V 2 bases and J 5 bases; bases outside gene matches: 11. The CDR3 is 16 amino acids. Per germline, CDR1 MDHEN and CDR2 SYDVKM. In DNA form, the CDR3 reads TGTGCCAGCAGTTTACGAGCTTCCGGGACAGATTATGGCTACACCTTC. It encodes CASSLRASGTDYGYTF.